The rows below give T cell receptor beta chains drawn from one sample of a study of shared clonotypes between healthy human individuals. The protocol was immunoSEQ multiplex PCR, while the TCRdb copy is restricted to in-frame clones and leaves out a portion. The data hold 2 million to 3 million clones, with 93% observed a single time. Sequencing was performed on naive CD4+ T cells from PBMCs. These receptors were collected from a man aged 18 to 29 in good health. Some clones in this sample may be carry-over from other donors' samples. Both conserved end residues are trimmed from each CDR3.

v_gene,len,CDR3aa
TRBV10-2,12,ASRLAGGNNEQF
TRBV19,14,ASSIGPRALYNEQF
TRBV5-4,12,ASSLAGTPYGYT
TRBV4-2,14,ASSQTWTGGLKKLF
TRBV19,10,ASRSTYNEQF
TRBV19,10,ASSTRWETQY
TRBV11-2,17,ASRRPRDYPAANTGELF
TRBV7-3,14,ASSLIAARGNTEAF
TRBV6-7,14,ASSRERDRNNEKLF
TRBV28,17,ASSLGGGLAGVNTGELF
TRBV6-5,11,ASRGLGNTEAF
TRBV7-2,13,ASSLTRLGGNEQF
TRBV7-2,13,ASSLDSTSYYEQY
TRBV10-3,12,AITRSQVSYEQY
TRBV5-5,15,ASSTGLAGTRVDTQY
TRBV11-2,12,ASSLVDSGNTIY
TRBV7-8,12,ASSFTTQAETQY
TRBV5-1,16,ASSGGPSGSYGANVLT
TRBV7-3,13,ASSLAGVDYNEQF
TRBV27,11,ASSLRRVTEAF
TRBV5-1,12,ASSRDVMNTEAF
TRBV27,14,ASSQNGLLLTYEQY
TRBV9,16,ASSAHAGASAGTDTQY
TRBV7-9,9,ASSFGVEEY